This T cell receptor (beta chain) was found in a study of early T cells in non-severe SARS-CoV-2 infection. The CDR3 is 12 amino acids. Germline-derived CDR1 and CDR2 are SQVTM and ANQGSEA. Trimming removed 4 bases from V and 12 bases from J, with 16 bases in between. The protocol attached unique molecular identifiers to individual cDNA molecules. TCRdb redid the calling of the 5' RACE reads with MiXCR, one entry per CDR3 protein. This table holds fewer than 100,000 distinct CDR3 sequences, over 10% found once. The sequence was obtained from an adult who was a healthcare worker with PCR-confirmed SARS-CoV-2 infection or an uninfected control (not recorded which). The gene calls are TRBV29-1 and TRBJ1-5; D is undetermined. Sequenced: whole blood. CDR3 in DNA: TGCAGCGTTGTAGACGGCGTTGAAGTCCAGCATTTT. It translates to CSVVDGVEVQHF.